This TCR beta chain was retrieved from a study of T cell responses to AZD1222 COVID-19 vaccine. Study-wide points: Spike-specific TCR breadth and depth both grew after two AZD1222 doses.

As regards this clone: What it recognizes is unknown.

Method: immunoSEQ multiplex PCR; TCRdb's copy keeps in-frame clones and lacks some. The sample shows roughly 130,000 clones, about 88% of them seen only once. The CDR3 consists of 12 residues. CDR1 is SEHNR, CDR2 FQNEAQ, per germline (reference sequence). Trimming cost V 1 base and J 6 bases, with 5 bases left between them. The receptor comes from an adult in good health. The chain carries TRBV7-9 and TRBJ2-3; D gene ambiguous. The sample consisted of peripheral blood, taken on day 0 of MenACWY control vaccination. CDR3 residues: CASSLGWDTQYF. Written as DNA, the CDR3 is TGTGCCAGCAGCTTAGGGTGGGATACGCAGTATTTT.